The 2 T cell receptor beta chains given below trace back to one sample, sequenced in a study of neoadjuvant anti-PD-1 for oral cavity cancer (TCRdb year 2021). This specimen's time point label, per the study, means: before neoadjuvant nivolumab. The library was made by the immunoSEQ multiplex PCR assay. TCRdb took over this immuneACCESS table, retaining in-frame rearrangements with V and J assigned. Such tables are incomplete; in checked studies, under half of the missing clones stem from an unresolved V gene, and the remainder is unexplained. The sample yields around 81,000 clones; less than 85% were counted once. The ten biggest clones cover 2.5% to 3.5% of the sample. The sample in question was PBMCs, obtained before nivolumab (anti-PD-1) treatment. The receptors originated from a person aged 35-79 years with oral cavity squamous cell carcinoma.

This clone was seen more than once but under ten times. The chain links TRBV7-6 to TRBJ2-2; D is uncertain. Between the trimmed V and J ends, which lost 2 bases and 6 bases, there was a span of 4 bases. Per the germline V gene, CDR1 is SGHVS and CDR2 is FNYEAQ. The CDR3 spans 12 residues. CDR3 residues: CASSLNSGELFF. The DNA for the CDR3 is TGTGCCAGCAGCTTAAATTCCGGGGAGCTGTTTTTT.

The chain joins TRBV5-5 to TRBJ2-1; 8 bases map to TRBD2. V lost 1 base and J lost 7; bases outside the gene matches: 10. Germline values: CDR1 SGHKS, CDR2 YYEKEE (reference sequence). CDR3 length: 16 amino acids. The CDR3 bases are TGTGCCAGCAGCTTGTTTTCGGGAGGGCCGTGGAATGAGCAGTTCTTC. Amino acids: CASSLFSGGPWNEQFF.